Sequencing of this T cell receptor beta chain was carried out in a study of T cell changes during pregnancy in multiple sclerosis. The table came from immunoSEQ multiplex PCR; TCRdb's copy has only in-frame clones and leaves some out. Among approximately 84,000 clones listed, less than 95% were seen once. The TCR comes from a female donor with multiple sclerosis, enrolled in a pregnancy study. The input for sequencing was peripheral blood, taken in the third trimester of pregnancy.

The DNA for the CDR3 is TGTGCCAGCAGCCCCAATGCGGATACGCAGTATTTT. It encodes CASSPNADTQYF. The chain joins TRBV7-2 to TRBJ2-3; no reliable D call. The ends were cut back, 5 bases at V and 6 bases at J, with 9 bases in the middle. The V gene's germline CDR1 is SGHTA and CDR2 FQGNSA. The CDR3 sequence is 12 residues long.